These T cell receptor beta chains were read from a single sample in a study of sequential checkpoint blockade in melanoma. TCRdb's copy holds only in-frame clones and misses some; the assay was immunoSEQ multiplex PCR. This sample has about 18,000 clones; over 65% occur once, and the top ten carry 4.8%. The sequences come from tumor tissue (inferred from file names), collected from a patient given nivolumab and ipilimumab in sequence. The receptors here all came from a human donor with melanoma. The CDR3 runs from the conserved cysteine through the conserved F or W. The D gene is left open where the match is weak. Size is stated for part of the rows, as once, few or many counts, or as a class when the clone is expanded.

>NA|NA|TRBJ1-3|TRBV11-3
CASSSTGGAGNTIYF
TGTGCCAGCAGCTCCACTGGGGGTGCTGGAAACACCATATATTTT
>NA|TRBD2|TRBJ2-7|TRBV30
CAWSRAGNEQYF
TGTGCCTGGAGTCGAGCGGGAAACGAGCAGTACTTC
>NA|NA|TRBJ2-7|TRBV12-5
CASGPGGTATSYEQYF
TGTGCTAGTGGCCCCGGAGGGACAGCTACATCCTACGAGCAGTACTTC
>NA|NA|TRBJ2-7|TRBV7-8
CASSPLTETYEQYF
TGTGCCAGCAGCCCCCTGACAGAGACCTACGAGCAGTACTTC
>NA|NA|TRBJ2-7|TRBV10-2
CASRKTGHRLDEQYF
TGCGCCAGCAGAAAGACAGGCCACCGGTTGGACGAGCAGTACTTC
>NA|TRBD1|TRBJ1-6|TRBV30
CAWSYGTDSPLHF
TGTGCCTGGAGTTATGGGACAGATTCACCCCTCCACTTT
>NA|NA|TRBJ1-1|TRBV19
CASSRPPGDTEAFF
TGTGCCAGCAGCAGACCCCCGGGGGACACTGAAGCTTTCTTT
>once|TRBD2|TRBJ2-2|TRBV28
CASSFTASGRAGELFF
TGTGCCAGCAGTTTTACCGCTAGCGGGAGGGCCGGGGAGCTGTTTTTT
>few|TRBD2|TRBJ2-7|TRBV6-8
CASSYFASGGFSYEQYF
TGTGCCAGCAGTTACTTCGCTAGCGGGGGGTTCTCCTACGAGCAGTACTTC
>NA|NA|TRBJ1-2|TRBV25-1
CASSEQGKYGYTF
TGTGCCAGCAGTGAACAGGGAAAATACGGCTACACCTTC
>NA|NA|TRBJ1-1|TRBV7-4
CASSLFDGANTEAFF
TGTGCCAGCAGCTTATTTGACGGGGCGAACACTGAAGCTTTCTTT
>NA|NA|TRBJ1-2|TRBV14
CASSQGRRGQFYGYTF
TGTGCCAGCAGCCAAGGACGTAGGGGTCAGTTCTATGGCTACACCTTC
>NA|TRBD2|TRBJ2-7|TRBV28
CASSEGGLLYEQYF
TGTGCCAGCAGTGAGGGAGGGTTACTATACGAGCAGTACTTC
>once|NA|TRBJ2-3|TRBV9
CASSVEQGSTDTQYF
TGTGCCAGCAGCGTAGAGCAGGGTTCCACAGATACGCAGTATTTT
>NA|NA|TRBJ2-1|TRBV10-2
CASSDPGGGSYNEQFF
TGCGCCAGCAGTGATCCAGGCGGTGGCTCCTACAATGAGCAGTTCTTC
>once|NA|TRBJ1-2|TRBV19
CASSIGLARSTLYGYTF
TGTGCCAGTAGTATAGGGTTGGCGAGGAGTACCCTCTATGGCTACACCTTC
>NA|TRBD2|TRBJ2-5|TRBV11-3
CASSLEGRRGEKQETQYF
TGTGCCAGCAGCTTAGAGGGGAGGCGGGGGGAAAAACAAGAGACCCAGTACTTC
>NA|TRBD1|TRBJ2-2|TRBV15
CATSTRPGQQWTGELFF
TGTGCCACCAGCACCCGACCGGGACAGCAGTGGACCGGGGAGCTGTTTTTT
>once|NA|TRBJ1-4|TRBV19
CASTRQSTNEKLFF
TGTGCCAGTACCAGGCAGAGTACTAATGAAAAACTGTTTTTT
>NA|NA|TRBJ2-7|TRBV7-6
CASSTPRDTLTYEQYF
TGTGCCAGCAGCACACCCCGGGACACATTAACCTACGAGCAGTACTTC
>NA|NA|TRBJ2-5|TRBV10-2
CAISDTETETQYF
TGCGCCATCAGTGATACAGAGACGGAGACCCAGTACTTC
>NA|NA|TRBJ2-5|TRBV19
CASSISTGEETQYF
TGTGCCAGTAGTATTTCGACAGGAGAAGAGACCCAGTACTTC
>medium-sized|NA|TRBJ2-2|TRBV11-3
CASSSPGLPNTGELFF
TGTGCCAGCAGCTCCCCGGGACTCCCGAACACCGGGGAGCTGTTTTTT
>NA|NA|TRBJ2-6|TRBV30
CAWTLTGANVLTF
TGTGCCTGGACCCTGACTGGGGCCAACGTCCTGACTTTC
>few|NA|TRBJ1-1|TRBV6-8
CASSYSRQIRTEAFF
TGTGCCAGCAGTTACTCGCGGCAAATACGGACTGAAGCTTTCTTT
>NA|TRBD2|TRBJ2-3|TRBV6-7
CASSYSGLAVTDTQYF
TGTGCCAGCAGTTACTCGGGACTAGCAGTCACAGATACGCAGTATTTT
>NA|NA|TRBJ2-3|TRBV6-8
CASSARDKADTQYF
TGTGCCAGCAGTGCCCGGGACAAGGCGGATACGCAGTATTTT
>NA|NA|TRBJ2-5|TRBV19
CASSTRQNQETQYF
TGTGCCAGTAGTACCCGACAGAACCAAGAGACCCAGTACTTC
>NA|NA|TRBJ2-1|TRBV19
CASSTGLNNEQFF
TGTGCCAGTAGTACCGGCCTTAACAATGAGCAGTTCTTC
>NA|NA|TRBJ2-3|TRBV11-3
CASSFLGFTDTQYF
TGTGCCAGCAGCTTTCTAGGGTTCACAGATACGCAGTATTTT
>NA|NA|TRBJ1-3|TRBV18
CASSPKVDTIYF
TGTGCCAGCTCACCAAAGGTGGACACCATATATTTT
>NA|NA|TRBJ1-1|TRBV5-5
CASSLLGSGTEAFF
TGTGCCAGCAGCTTGTTAGGGTCTGGGACTGAAGCTTTCTTT
>few|NA|TRBJ1-4|TRBV28
CASIGREREKLFF
TGTGCCAGCATCGGCAGGGAACGTGAAAAACTGTTTTTT
>NA|TRBD2|TRBJ2-1|TRBV19
CASSSAGGPDEQFF
TGTGCCAGTAGTTCAGCGGGGGGCCCGGATGAGCAGTTCTTC
>NA|NA|TRBJ1-1|TRBV6-4
CASIRGTEAFF
TGTGCCAGCATCCGGGGGACTGAAGCTTTCTTT
>NA|NA|TRBJ1-2|TRBV15
CATSRDWRPVFYGYTF
TGTGCCACCAGCAGAGATTGGCGGCCCGTCTTCTATGGCTACACCTTC
>NA|NA|TRBJ2-3|TRBV19
CASSRRAGNTDTQYF
TGTGCCAGTAGCAGGCGGGCCGGTAACACAGATACGCAGTATTTT
>once|NA|TRBJ1-2|TRBV19
CASSIGLNYGYTF
TGTGCCAGTAGTATAGGCCTGAACTATGGCTACACCTTC
>NA|TRBD2|TRBJ2-1|TRBV19
CASSGTSGRAGEQFF
TGTGCCAGTTCCGGGACTAGCGGGAGGGCCGGGGAGCAGTTCTTC
>NA|NA|TRBJ1-2|TRBV6-8
CASSYPPSETSYGYTF
TGTGCCAGCAGTTACCCCCCATCGGAGACTAGCTATGGCTACACCTTC
>NA|NA|TRBJ2-3|TRBV6-8
CASRALAETSTDTQYF
TGTGCCAGCAGGGCATTAGCGGAAACTAGCACAGATACGCAGTATTTT
>few|NA|TRBJ2-7|TRBV11-3
CASSSSSTSSLYEQYF
TGTGCCAGCAGCTCGTCCTCGACCAGCTCCCTCTACGAGCAGTACTTC
>NA|NA|TRBJ1-6|TRBV28
CASWSGAPANSPLHF
TGTGCCAGCTGGTCTGGTGCCCCCGCTAATTCACCCCTCCACTTT
>NA|NA|TRBJ1-2|TRBV28
CASSPARSWVSSYTF
TGTGCCAGCAGTCCAGCCCGCTCCTGGGTTTCGAGCTACACCTTC
>NA|TRBD2|TRBJ2-5|TRBV23-1
CASSRIPGLASQETQYF
TGCGCCAGCAGCCGAATCCCGGGACTAGCGTCTCAAGAGACCCAGTACTTC
>NA|TRBD1|TRBJ1-1|TRBV11-3
CASSLGQGAGMNTEAFF
TGTGCCAGCAGCTTGGGACAGGGGGCGGGCATGAACACTGAAGCTTTCTTT
>NA|NA|TRBJ2-1|TRBV7-5
CASSLGTSGIYNEQFF
TGTGCCAGCAGCTTAGGGACTAGCGGGATCTACAATGAGCAGTTCTTC
>NA|NA|TRBJ2-7|TRBV27
CATSDPGAGNPEQYF
TGTGCCACCAGTGATCCCGGGGCAGGGAACCCGGAGCAGTACTTC
>NA|NA|TRBJ2-7|TRBV29-1
CSVPGAYPSYEQYF
TGCAGCGTTCCCGGGGCCTATCCCTCCTACGAGCAGTACTTC
>NA|NA|TRBJ2-5|TRBV23-1
CASSQLHKRRGQETQYF
TGCGCCAGCAGTCAATTGCACAAGCGGCGGGGTCAAGAGACCCAGTACTTC
>NA|NA|TRBJ1-3|TRBV10-2
CASSYSGLIGLYF
TGCGCCAGCAGTTACTCGGGGTTGATAGGGCTATATTTT
>few|NA|TRBJ1-5|TRBV28
CASSFRQRSNQPQHF
TGTGCCAGCAGTTTTCGGCAGAGAAGCAATCAGCCCCAGCATTTT
>NA|TRBD1|TRBJ1-1|TRBV28
CASSFWTGREAFF
TGTGCCAGCAGTTTCTGGACAGGGAGGGAAGCTTTCTTT
>NA|NA|TRBJ1-1|TRBV16
CASSQSGGNTEAFF
TGTGCCAGCAGCCAATCGGGTGGGAACACTGAAGCTTTCTTT
>NA|NA|TRBJ2-3|TRBV7-8
CASSRGRSTDTQYF
TGTGCCAGCAGCCGTGGACGGAGCACAGATACGCAGTATTTT